The 10 T cell receptor beta chains in this list originate from one sample, sequenced in a study of blood T cells in healthy people across ages. The second PCR ran about 6 to 12 cycles with a sample-barcoded 5' primer and J-beta primers. TCRdb re-derived calls from the 5' RACE reads in MiXCR, one entry per CDR3 protein. The data contain fewer than 900,000 distinct CDR3 sequences, about 40% of them seen just once; the ten biggest clones take up around 20%. Sequenced sample: blood. The receptors shown here come from a woman aged 55-75 years in good health.

The genes are TRBV18 and TRBJ2-1; no reliable D call. The CDR3 runs to 14 residues. Germline lookup yields CDR1 KGHSH and CDR2 LQKENI. V gave up 3 bases and J gave up 8 bases, with 14 bases separating them. CDR3 sequence: CASSPTPAMDEQFF. DNA of the CDR3: TGTGCCAGCTCACCTACTCCGGCGATGGATGAGCAGTTCTTC.

The gene calls are TRBV29-1 and TRBJ1-4, with D unclear. This CDR3 comprises 11 residues. Germline loops: CDR1 SQVTM, CDR2 ANQGSEA. Trimming removed 5 bases at V and 7 bases at J, with 8 bases between. The CDR3 DNA reads TGCAGCGTTCGTCGCGGTGAAAAACTGTTTTTT. Its protein is CSVRRGEKLFF.

The V call is TRBV20-1, the J call TRBJ2-5; 7 nucleotides line up with TRBD2. J was trimmed by 5 bases and V by 5 bases; bases with no gene match: 5. The CDR3 is 12 residues long. From germline, CDR1 is DFQATT and CDR2 SNEGSKA (reference sequence). The CDR3 protein is CSARTSQETQYF. In DNA, the CDR3 is TGCAGTGCTCGGACTAGTCAGGAGACCCAGTACTTC.

The chain employs TRBV20-1 and TRBJ1-1, with D unresolved. In germline, CDR1 is DFQATT, CDR2 SNEGSKA (reference sequence). The germline V and J ends were trimmed by 5 bases and 8 bases, with 18 bases remaining between them. This CDR3 has 13 amino acids. As DNA, the CDR3 is TGCAGTGCTTTTCCTCGGACGAAAGAAGAAGCTTTCTTT. Translating gives CSAFPRTKEEAFF.

CDR3 loop: CASSLTSGRGEQYF. CDR3 DNA: TGTGCCAGCAGCCTCACTAGCGGGAGAGGCGAGCAGTACTTC. The V call is TRBV28, the J call TRBJ2-7; 11 bases are shared with TRBD2. The germline gives CDR1 MDHEN, CDR2 SYDVKM. The V and J ends lost 6 bases and 6 bases, in that order; junction bases with no gene match: 7. The CDR3 totals 14 residues.

This clonotype occurred many times. J is TRBJ2-3 and V is TRBV4-3; D is undetermined. Germline CDR1 reads LGHNA; CDR2 reads YSLEER. Deletions cut 1 base from V and 6 bases from J, with 14 bases between. The CDR3 contains 15 residues. The chain's CDR3 is CASSQVFGGVDTQYF. In DNA, the CDR3 is TGCGCCAGCAGCCAAGTATTTGGTGGGGTCGATACGCAGTATTTT.

This sequence joins TRBV6-5 and TRBJ2-1; 10 bases map to TRBD2. This CDR3 region has 15 residues. The V and J ends lost 5 bases and 9 bases, in that order; junction bases with no gene match: 10. Germline loops: CDR1 MNHEY, CDR2 SVGAGI. The CDR3 nucleotides are TGTGCCAGCAGTAACGGAGCGGGAGGGTTGGTTGAGCAGTTCTTC. It yields the protein CASSNGAGGLVEQFF.

J is TRBJ2-5 and V is TRBV20-1; tentative D call: TRBD2 (5 bases). The CDR3 is 14 residues long. CDR1 is DFQATT, CDR2 SNEGSKA, per germline (reference sequence). Trimming removed 3 bases from V and 1 base from J, with 12 bases in between. The CDR3 DNA reads as TGCAGTGCTAGTGGAAGCGGACTCCAAGAGACCCAGTACTTC. Translation gives CSASGSGLQETQYF.

This clonotype was recorded a few times. This chain joins TRBV25-1 and TRBJ1-1; 8 bases line up with TRBD1. J was trimmed by 4 bases and V by 4 bases; bases with no gene match: 5. CDR3 length: 14 amino acids. The germline CDR1 and CDR2 sequences are MGHDK and SYGVNS. The CDR3 here is CASSGTGSVTEAFF. The CDR3, as DNA: TGTGCCAGCAGTGGGACAGGGTCGGTCACTGAAGCTTTCTTT.

V is TRBV6-1 and J is TRBJ1-2; D call uncertain. This CDR3 has 12 amino acids. Germline V gene lookup returns CDR1 MNHNS and CDR2 SASEGT. Between the trimmed V and J ends, which lost 7 bases and 4 bases, there was a span of 10 bases. CDR3 sequence reads: CASNTFIYGYTF. CDR3 coding DNA: TGTGCCAGCAATACATTCATCTATGGCTACACCTTC.